This TCR beta chain is drawn from a study of shared clonotypes between healthy human individuals. Study results and caveats: Naive CD4 clonotype sharing across four donors was 4% to 5%.

Clones were read by immunoSEQ multiplex PCR, and TCRdb kept only the in-frame ones, dropping some. The data contain 950,000 to 1,300,000 clones, 60% to 80% of them singletons. This clone was observed at least ten times. Its antigen remains unidentified. This same CDR3 is encoded by further DNA sequences in the sample. The CD4+ fraction was divided into a CD45RA+ naive subset and a CD45RA-negative memory subset. The CDR3 loop spans 13 amino acids. V lost 4 bases and J lost 2, with 9 bases in between. The germline V gene has CDR1 MNHNY and CDR2 SVGAGI (reference sequence). Sequencing was carried out using memory CD4+ T cells sorted from blood. The subset here: CD45RA-negative fraction. This TCR came from a man aged 18 to 35 in good health. The chain links TRBV6-6 to TRBJ2-7, with a possible D match to TRBD1 (5 bases). The CDR3, as DNA: TGTGCCAGCAGTTTACAGGAAACCTACGAGCAGTACTTC. Translation: CASSLQETYEQYF.